Following are 13 T cell receptor beta chains from one sample sequenced in a study of shared T cell receptors in the human thymus. Sequenced by immunoSEQ multiplex PCR; TCRdb stores in-frame clones only, minus some. The table has roughly 660,000 clones, around nine tenths seen once. The same data also went into a second study, on human thymus T cells.

Sequencing used thymocytes. Every receptor here comes from a boy in the first two years of life with a congenital heart defect.

The CDR3 DNA sequence: TGTGCCAGCAGTTATGGGGTGACAGGCCGCCACTATGGCTACACCTTC. Its protein is CASSYGVTGRHYGYTF. The J gene is TRBJ1-2, the V gene TRBV6-5, with a possible D match to TRBD1 (6 bases). The ends were cut back, 3 bases at V and 3 bases at J, with 17 bases in the middle. Germline-derived CDR1 and CDR2 are MNHEY and SVGAGI. This CDR3 contains 16 residues.

This chain links TRBV7-2 with TRBJ2-5, with 11 bases identical to TRBD2. The CDR3 length is 15 residues. V dropped 5 bases and J dropped 6; count of bases not matched to a gene: 8. Germline V gives CDR1 SGHTA, CDR2 FQGNSA. The CDR3 sequence: CASSNRLAGPKTQYF. Here the CDR3 DNA reads TGTGCCAGCAGCAATCGACTAGCGGGACCCAAGACCCAGTACTTC. The complete variable domain, with remaining parts taken from reference TRBV7-2 and TRBJ2-5, reads GAGVSQSPSNKVTEKGKDVELRCDPISGHTALYWYRQSLGQGLEFLIYFQGNSAPDKSGLPSDRFSAERTGGSVSTLTIQRTQQEDSAVYLCASSNRLAGPKTQYFGPGTRLLVL.

The rearrangement joins TRBV6-5 to TRBJ2-1; 8 nucleotides align to TRBD1. The germline CDR1 and CDR2 sequences are MNHEY and SVGAGI. This CDR3 contains 16 residues. V was clipped by 3 bases and J by 7 bases; unmatched bases: 11. The DNA of the CDR3 is TGTGCCAGCAGTTATTCGGACAGGGCCTACACAAATGAGCAGTTCTTC. This sequence encodes CASSYSDRAYTNEQFF.

The V call is TRBV7-9, the J call TRBJ2-1, with 7 bases matching TRBD1. CDR3 size: 16 residues. The J segment lost 0 bases and the V segment lost 5 bases, leaving 7 bases of the junction unmatched. Germline V lookup: CDR1 SEHNR, CDR2 FQNEAQ (reference sequence). In DNA form, the CDR3 reads TGTGCCAGCAGCACCCAGACAGGGAGCTCCTACAATGAGCAGTTCTTC. Encoded protein: CASSTQTGSSYNEQFF.

The chain couples TRBV19 to TRBJ2-7; the match to TRBD2 covers 7 bases. In germline, CDR1 is LNHDA, CDR2 SQIVND (reference sequence). The CDR3 is made up of 15 amino acids. Trimming at V came to 3 bases and at J to 5 bases, leaving 10 bases not matched to a gene. CDR3 protein: CASSINRGRNHEQYF. DNA of the CDR3: TGTGCCAGTAGTATTAATCGCGGGAGAAACCACGAGCAGTACTTC. The full variable domain, with the rest looked up from reference TRBV19 and TRBJ2-7, is DGGITQSPKYLFRKEGQNVTLSCEQNLNHDAMYWYRQDPGQGLRLIYYSQIVNDFQKGDIAEGYSVSREKKESFPLTVTSAQKNPTAFYLCASSINRGRNHEQYFGPGTRLTVT.

The rearrangement joins TRBV2 to TRBJ2-5, with TRBD1 matching 9 bases. The CDR3 consists of 14 residues. Germline CDR1 SNHLY, CDR2 FYNNEI. With 5 bases clipped from V and 3 bases from J, the junction kept 4 bases outside the gene matches. CDR3 sequence: CASSNRGQKETQYF. CDR3 coding DNA: TGTGCCAGCAGTAACAGGGGGCAAAAAGAGACCCAGTACTTC. Combining the CDR3 with reference TRBV2 and TRBJ2-5 gives the whole variable domain EPEVTQTPSHQVTQMGQEVILRCVPISNHLYFYWYRQILGQKVEFLVSFYNNEISEKSEIFDDQFSVERPDGSNFTLKIRSTKLEDSAMYFCASSNRGQKETQYFGPGTRLLVL.

CDR3 loop: CASSLFPLYNPTGGNQPQHF. CDR3 sequence (DNA): TGTGCCAGCAGTTTATTTCCCCTCTACAATCCGACAGGGGGCAATCAGCCCCAGCATTTT. The V call is TRBV28, the J call TRBJ1-5; 8 bases agree with TRBD1. J was trimmed by 2 bases and V by 1 base; bases with no gene match: 16. This CDR3 is built from 20 residues. Per germline, CDR1 MDHEN and CDR2 SYDVKM.

This chain joins TRBV27 and TRBJ2-7; TRBD2 matches 9 bases. J was trimmed by 3 bases and V by 6 bases; bases with no gene match: 12. The CDR3 is 16 amino acids. CDR1 is MNHEY and CDR2 is SMNVEV in the germline V gene (reference sequence). CDR3 DNA: TGTGCCAGCAGGATTACGGGTCGGACTAGCGTCTACGAGCAGTACTTC. Residues: CASRITGRTSVYEQYF.

The V and J genes are TRBV7-9 and TRBJ1-4; 7 positions match TRBD1. The junction had 3 bases not matched to a gene; V was cut back by 5 bases and J by 6 bases. Germline CDR1 is SEHNR and CDR2 is FQNEAQ (reference sequence). CDR3 length equals 13 residues. The CDR3 DNA reads as TGTGCCAGCAGCCTCGGACAGGATGAAAAACTGTTTTTT. Translating it yields CASSLGQDEKLFF.

J is TRBJ2-7 and V is TRBV28; 11 bases agree with TRBD1. V dropped 3 bases and J dropped 3; count of bases not matched to a gene: 10. The germline CDR1 and CDR2 sequences are MDHEN and SYDVKM. The CDR3 is made up of 17 amino acids. CDR3 region: CASSFPAGTGGVYEQYF. The DNA for the CDR3 is TGTGCCAGCAGTTTCCCTGCCGGGACAGGGGGGGTCTACGAGCAGTACTTC.

The V call is TRBV9, the J call TRBJ2-5, with D unclear. The CDR3 has 15 amino acids. V was shortened by 0 bases and J by 2 bases, with 11 bases between the two germline ends. Germline assignment: CDR1 SGDLS and CDR2 YYNGEE. The CDR3 DNA reads TGTGCCAGCAGCGTAGAGCCAGAACAGCAAGAGACCCAGTACTTC. Its translation is CASSVEPEQQETQYF.

This chain uses TRBV28 with TRBJ2-1; 10 bases align to TRBD2. The CDR3 extends over 16 amino acids. Unmatched junction bases numbered 7, after V lost 5 bases and J lost 3 bases. CDR1 is MDHEN and CDR2 is SYDVKM in the germline V gene. Here the CDR3 reads CASSPSPSGGYNEQFF. The CDR3, as DNA: TGTGCCAGCAGTCCCTCCCCTAGCGGGGGCTACAATGAGCAGTTCTTC.

This clone was picked up one time. This chain joins TRBV9 and TRBJ2-3, with TRBD2 identical over 7 bases. J was trimmed by 2 bases and V by 4 bases; bases with no gene match: 4. The germline V gene encodes CDR1 SGDLS and CDR2 YYNGEE. This CDR3 spans 14 amino acids. CDR3 in amino acids: CASSPTSFTDTQYF. The CDR3 region has the DNA TGTGCCAGCAGCCCGACTAGCTTCACAGATACGCAGTATTTT.